This T cell receptor beta chain is drawn from a study of T cells expressing NK-cell markers. The germline CDR1 and CDR2 sequences are SEHNR and FQNEAQ (reference sequence). The CDR3 covers 17 residues. TCRdb re-called the 5' RACE reads and catalogs CDR3 proteins one per entry, DNA excluded. The sample's table shows about 160,000 distinct CDR3 sequences. The sequenced material came from blood T cells: a sorted CD56 or NKG2C T cell subset, CD4+ or CD8+ T cells, or bulk PBMC T cells (not recorded which). The rearrangement joins TRBV7-9 to TRBJ2-2; without DNA, the TCRdb call of TRBD1 cannot be checked. This TCR was sampled from a woman aged 18 to 69 in good health. CDR3 loop: CASSAGTRGANTGELFF.